The 31 T cell receptor beta chains below were found in one sample sequenced in a study of identical twins. TCRdb re-called the 5' RACE reads with MiXCR, one entry per CDR3 protein. The table records 1.5 million to 2 million distinct CDR3 sequences, about 31% of them present only once. The sample comprised cord blood. Receptor source: a newborn girl in good health.

This chain connects TRBV2 to TRBJ2-7; 7 nucleotides match TRBD1. The CDR3 extends over 14 amino acids. Trimming at V came to 6 bases and at J to 3 bases, leaving 8 bases not matched to a gene. Germline V lookup: CDR1 SNHLY, CDR2 FYNNEI. The CDR3 nucleotides read TGTGCCAGCAGCGACAGGGAGAGGGGCTACGAGCAGTACTTC. Its translation is CASSDRERGYEQYF. Complete variable domain (other parts from reference TRBV2 and TRBJ2-7): EPEVTQTPSHQVTQMGQEVILRCVPISNHLYFYWYRQILGQKVEFLVSFYNNEISEKSEIFDDQFSVERPDGSNFTLKIRSTKLEDSAMYFCASSDRERGYEQYFGPGTRLTVT.

In its sample, this clonotype was seen once. A much larger clone differs from this one at a single base, so this may be a read error. DNA for the CDR3: TGCAGCGTTGAAGGCCAGCGGGGGACCTCCTACAATGAGCAGTTCTTC. It yields the protein CSVEGQRGTSYNEQFF. The rearrangement links TRBV29-1 to TRBJ2-1; 8 bases fit TRBD2. The CDR3 contains 16 residues. CDR1 SQVTM and CDR2 ANQGSEA come from the germline V gene. With V trimmed by 1 base and J by 0 bases, 5 bases remained unmatched.

There are a few counts of this clonotype. The rearrangement uses TRBV5-1 and TRBJ2-5, with TRBD1 matching 7 bases. The assigned J gene may be wrong: the sequence end matches TRBJ2-7 better. The CDR3 is made up of 15 amino acids. Germline assignment: CDR1 SGHRS and CDR2 YFSETQ. The CDR3 DNA sequence: TGCGCCAGCAGCCCTCCCGACAGGGTTCCCTACGAGCAGTACTTC. The encoded protein is CASSPPDRVPYEQYF.

J is TRBJ2-7 and V is TRBV3-1; 10 nucleotides align to TRBD1. V gave up 2 bases and J gave up 3 bases; unmatched junction bases: 7. This CDR3 has 16 residues. Per germline, CDR1 LGHDT and CDR2 YNNKEL (reference sequence). The CDR3 sequence: CASSQIVGTGDYEQYF. DNA of the CDR3: TGTGCCAGCAGCCAAATCGTCGGGACAGGGGACTACGAGCAGTACTTC.

This clonotype has a handful of counts. This chain joins TRBV12-3 or TRBV12-4 and TRBJ2-3; 8 bases map to TRBD2. The junction had 14 bases not matched to a gene; V was cut back by 8 bases and J by 7 bases. The length of the CDR3 is 15 residues. CDR3 sequence: CASLPGGPVSNTQYF. The CDR3, as DNA: TGTGCCAGCCTCCCGGGGGGGCCAGTTAGTAATACGCAGTATTTT.

In its sample, this clonotype was seen a few times. The chain carries TRBV7-9 and TRBJ2-1, with 8 bases matching TRBD2. Germline trimming cut 5 bases from V and 4 bases from J; bases unmatched to any gene: 19. From germline, CDR1 is SEHNR and CDR2 FQNEAQ (reference sequence). This CDR3 region has 19 residues. CDR3 sequence reads: CASSRTPVKREIVYNEQFF. In DNA, the CDR3 is TGTGCCAGCAGCAGAACGCCCGTGAAGCGGGAGATAGTATACAATGAGCAGTTCTTC. Full variable domain (outside the CDR3, taken from reference TRBV7-9 and TRBJ2-1): DTGVSQNPRHKITKRGQNVTFRCDPISEHNRLYWYRQTLGQGPEFLTYFQNEAQLEKSRLLSDRFSAERPKGSFSTLEIQRTEQGDSAMYLCASSRTPVKREIVYNEQFFGPGTRLTVL.

The V gene is TRBV29-1, the J gene TRBJ2-7; 8 nucleotides line up with TRBD2. Germline V gene data show CDR1 as SQVTM and CDR2 as ANQGSEA. The trim removed 5 bases at V and 1 base at J, leaving 10 bases unmatched. The CDR3 runs 15 residues. CDR3 coding DNA: TGCAGCGTTTGGGGGTTAGCGGGGCAATCCTACGAGCAGTACTTC. It translates to CSVWGLAGQSYEQYF.

The genes are TRBV2 and TRBJ2-3, with 7 bases that match TRBD2. Germline CDR1 is SNHLY and CDR2 is FYNNEI. This CDR3 has 14 amino acids. V dropped 6 bases and J dropped 6; count of bases not matched to a gene: 9. DNA of the CDR3: TGTGCCAGCAGGGTGGGCGGGAGCAGTGATACGCAGTATTTT. Translating gives CASRVGGSSDTQYF.

This clonotype was picked up many times. V is TRBV5-1 and J is TRBJ2-3, with D unresolved. Germline CDR1 SGHRS, CDR2 YFSETQ. The CDR3 has 13 amino acids. V was pared by 7 bases and J by 4 bases, with 13 bases between. This CDR3 is CASSLRHADTQYF. The CDR3 DNA is TGCGCCAGCTCTTTGAGGCACGCAGATACGCAGTATTTT. The full variable domain, completed using reference TRBV5-1 and TRBJ2-3, is KAGVTQTPRYLIKTRGQQVTLSCSPISGHRSVSWYQQTPGQGLQFLFEYFSETQRNKGNFPGRFSGRQFSNSRSEMNVSTLELGDSALYLCASSLRHADTQYFGPGTRLTVL.

This clonotype occurred a few times. The chain links TRBV12-3 or TRBV12-4 to TRBJ1-2; the match to TRBD1 covers 10 bases. The CDR3 has 14 amino acids. V lost 7 bases, J lost 2 bases, and 4 bases stayed unmatched. The CDR3 DNA is TGTGCCAGCAAATGGACAGGGGGAAACTATGGCTACACCTTC. Its translation is CASKWTGGNYGYTF.

This clonotype showed up just a few times. The gene calls are TRBV20-1 and TRBJ2-7; D may be TRBD1 or TRBD2 (5 bases each). CDR3 length equals 12 residues. Looked up from germline, CDR1 is DFQATT and CDR2 is SNEGSKA (reference sequence). The CDR3: CSGSRDGDEQYF. As DNA, the CDR3 is TGCAGCGGGTCTCGGGACGGCGACGAGCAGTACTTC.

Details on this clonotype: Relative to the germline gene, one junction end is altered; a read error may explain this. V is TRBV29-1 and J is TRBJ2-7, with 9 bases lining up with TRBD1. Germline-derived CDR1 and CDR2 are SQVTM and ANQGSEA. The CDR3 extends over 15 amino acids. This CDR3 reads CGVEEGRGQGYEQYF. The DNA of the CDR3 is TGCGGCGTTGAAGAGGGTCGGGGACAGGGCTACGAGCAGTACTTC.

The V gene is TRBV4-2, the J gene TRBJ2-1, with 10 bases matching TRBD2. The trim removed 3 bases at V and 4 bases at J, leaving 3 bases unmatched. Germline CDR1 and CDR2: LGHNA and YNFKEQ. CDR3 length: 15 amino acids. CDR3 residues: CASSHERGGYNEQFF. The CDR3 DNA follows: TGTGCCAGCAGCCATGAGCGGGGGGGTTACAATGAGCAGTTCTTC.

The CDR3 DNA is TGCAGCGTTGTTATTGACAATCCTAACTATGGCTACACCTTC. It is translated as CSVVIDNPNYGYTF. V gene TRBV29-1 combines with J gene TRBJ1-2; no reliable D call. The CDR3 loop spans 14 amino acids. Trimming shortened V by 4 bases and J by 0 bases, and 12 bases separated the two germline ends. The germline V gene encodes CDR1 SQVTM and CDR2 ANQGSEA.

This clonotype was counted between two and nine times. The gene calls are TRBV20-1 and TRBJ2-1; D may be TRBD2 (7 bases). Germline CDR1 reads DFQATT; CDR2 reads SNEGSKA (reference sequence). The ends were cut back, 3 bases at V and 4 bases at J, with 22 bases in the middle. This CDR3 has 17 amino acids. In DNA form, the CDR3 reads TGCAGTGCTAGTCCCCGCCGGGGGCTAGCGGCTTACAATGAGCAGTTCTTC. Its protein is CSASPRRGLAAYNEQFF.

V usage is TRBV5-1 and J usage is TRBJ2-1, with unresolved D. The J call is in doubt because the DNA end fits TRBJ2-7 better. The CDR3 totals 17 residues. The germline V gene encodes CDR1 SGHRS and CDR2 YFSETQ. CDR3 in amino acids: CASSLPNLALSYNEQYF. In DNA form, the CDR3 reads TGCGCCAGCAGCTTACCGAACTTAGCCCTCTCCTACAATGAGCAGTACTTC.

Only a few counts were recorded for this clonotype. This chain links TRBV7-9 with TRBJ1-1, with TRBD1 matching 8 bases. This CDR3 is 15 amino acids long. V lost 3 bases, J lost 1 base, and 4 bases stayed unmatched. CDR1 and CDR2 (germline): SEHNR, FQNEAQ (reference sequence). The CDR3 bases are TGTGCCAGCAGCTTTGGCAGGGGGCCGAACACTGAAGCTTTCTTT. It translates to CASSFGRGPNTEAFF.

Only a few counts were recorded for this clonotype. This chain uses TRBV20-1 with TRBJ2-1; no clear D. The CDR3 covers 17 residues. From germline, CDR1 is DFQATT and CDR2 SNEGSKA (reference sequence). V lost 3 bases and J 0 bases, leaving 18 bases between the germline ends. The CDR3 bases are TGCAGTGCTAGTTCATTAAGCGACGGAAGCTCCTACAATGAGCAGTTCTTC. Translating it yields CSASSLSDGSSYNEQFF.

The gene calls are TRBV5-5 and TRBJ1-4; possibly TRBD1 for D (6 bases). Trimming took off 2 bases at V and 10 bases at J, with 12 bases between the two ends. The germline CDR1 and CDR2 sequences are SGHKS and YYEKEE (reference sequence). The CDR3 totals 13 residues. The CDR3 is CASSLPGHGKLFF. In DNA form, the CDR3 reads TGTGCCAGCAGCTTACCGGGACACGGAAAACTGTTTTTT.

This chain uses TRBV6-1 with TRBJ1-4, with D maybe TRBD1 (5 bases). Per germline, CDR1 MNHNS and CDR2 SASEGT. CDR3 length equals 15 residues. Between the trimmed V and J ends, which lost 0 bases and 7 bases, there was a span of 12 bases. CDR3 DNA: TGTGCCAGCAGTGAAGCGCTTGGGGCGGCTGAAAAACTGTTTTTT. This translates into CASSEALGAAEKLFF.

This clonotype was recorded at least ten times. This chain links TRBV7-2 with TRBJ2-3, with D hard to call. The CDR3 runs 17 residues. Germline CDR1 is SGHTA and CDR2 is FQGNSA. The V and J ends lost 1 base and 5 bases respectively, with 19 bases between them. This CDR3 reads CASSLVRHAALGDTQYF. Here the CDR3 DNA reads TGTGCCAGCAGCTTAGTCAGGCACGCCGCTTTAGGAGATACGCAGTATTTT.

This clonotype appeared many times. V is TRBV29-1 and J is TRBJ2-1; no clear D gene. The CDR3 is 12 amino acids. Germline V CDR1 and CDR2: SQVTM, ANQGSEA. Trimming removed 4 bases from V and 5 bases from J, with 9 bases in between. The CDR3 reads CSVGNRNNEQFF. The CDR3 DNA reads TGCAGCGTTGGGAACCGCAACAATGAGCAGTTCTTC.

CDR3 loop: CSANAGGPYNEQFF. DNA of the CDR3: TGCAGTGCTAACGCGGGAGGGCCGTACAATGAGCAGTTCTTC. The V call is TRBV20-1, the J call TRBJ2-1; TRBD2 aligns across 9 bases. V dropped 4 bases and J dropped 4; count of bases not matched to a gene: 5. This CDR3 contains 14 residues. Germline assignment: CDR1 DFQATT and CDR2 SNEGSKA (reference sequence).

The sample holds a few counts of this clonotype. This sequence joins TRBV7-2 and TRBJ1-1; a weak D match, TRBD1 (5 bases). Trimming stripped 5 bases from V and 0 bases from J, with 13 bases between. The CDR3 runs 15 residues. Germline V gene sequence: CDR1 SGHTA, CDR2 FQGNSA. The CDR3 bases are TGTGCCAGCAGCAACCGAAGGGACCTGAACACTGAAGCTTTCTTT. Encoded protein: CASSNRRDLNTEAFF.

CDR3 sequence (DNA): TGTGCCAGCAGCCCACTCCGGGGCAGGGGTCTTTATGAGCAGTTCTTC. Translating it yields CASSPLRGRGLYEQFF. The genes are TRBV7-9 and TRBJ2-1; D might be TRBD1 (6 bases). This CDR3 is built from 16 residues. Trimming cost V 5 bases and J 8 bases, with 22 bases left between them. Per the germline V gene, CDR1 is SEHNR and CDR2 is FQNEAQ (reference sequence).

V usage is TRBV27 and J usage is TRBJ1-6, with D perhaps matching TRBD1 (6 bases). Germline V gene lookup returns CDR1 MNHEY and CDR2 SMNVEV (reference sequence). The length of the CDR3 is 13 residues. The V and J ends lost 2 bases and 9 bases respectively, with 8 bases between them. CDR3 protein: CASSLPRGSPLHF. CDR3 DNA sequence: TGTGCCAGCAGTTTACCCAGGGGTTCACCCCTCCACTTT.

V and J are TRBV27 and TRBJ2-7; D unclear. Germline CDR1 MNHEY, CDR2 SMNVEV (reference sequence). The CDR3 sequence is 15 residues long. Trimming shortened V by 5 bases and J by 2 bases, and 16 bases separated the two germline ends. For the CDR3, the DNA is TGTGCCAGCAGTCCCTTTTTTACGGGCCCCTACGAGCAGTACTTC. Protein sequence: CASSPFFTGPYEQYF.

The V and J genes are TRBV15 and TRBJ1-1; 11 bases align to TRBD1. Germline V gene lookup returns CDR1 LNHNV and CDR2 YYDKDF (reference sequence). The CDR3 spans 17 residues. Trimming at V came to 0 bases and at J to 3 bases, leaving 6 bases not matched to a gene. The CDR3 loop is CATSRDFGQGADTEAFF. The CDR3 nucleotides read TGTGCCACCAGCAGAGATTTTGGACAGGGGGCGGACACTGAAGCTTTCTTT.

The sample holds a few counts of this clonotype. This chain links TRBV19 with TRBJ1-2, with no clear D. Trimming pared 3 bases from V and 5 bases from J, leaving 10 bases between. The CDR3 covers 13 residues. The germline CDR1 and CDR2 sequences are LNHDA and SQIVND (reference sequence). CDR3 sequence (DNA): TGTGCCAGTAGTATTCCTCTCGGATATGGCTACACCTTC. Its translation: CASSIPLGYGYTF.

This clonotype was seen only a few times. This rearrangement joins TRBV24-1 to TRBJ2-1; 11 bases fit TRBD2. V shed 3 bases, J shed 13 bases, and the junction held 4 bases outside the gene matches. This CDR3 comprises 13 residues. Germline CDR1 reads KGHDR; CDR2 reads SFDVKD. CDR3 nucleotides: TGTGCCACCAGTGATCGGACTAGCGGGCCTCAGTTCTTC. Translating it yields CATSDRTSGPQFF.

About this clonotype itself: A read error may produce the germline difference seen at one junction end. The V gene is TRBV23-1, the J gene TRBJ2-5; D might be TRBD1 (5 bases). TRBV23-1 is identified as an open reading frame with a role that is uncertain. The CDR3 consists of 15 residues. CDR3 amino acids: CAGSQSLGLHETQYF. DNA of the CDR3: TGCGCCGGCAGTCAATCTTTGGGGCTCCACGAGACCCAGTACTTC.